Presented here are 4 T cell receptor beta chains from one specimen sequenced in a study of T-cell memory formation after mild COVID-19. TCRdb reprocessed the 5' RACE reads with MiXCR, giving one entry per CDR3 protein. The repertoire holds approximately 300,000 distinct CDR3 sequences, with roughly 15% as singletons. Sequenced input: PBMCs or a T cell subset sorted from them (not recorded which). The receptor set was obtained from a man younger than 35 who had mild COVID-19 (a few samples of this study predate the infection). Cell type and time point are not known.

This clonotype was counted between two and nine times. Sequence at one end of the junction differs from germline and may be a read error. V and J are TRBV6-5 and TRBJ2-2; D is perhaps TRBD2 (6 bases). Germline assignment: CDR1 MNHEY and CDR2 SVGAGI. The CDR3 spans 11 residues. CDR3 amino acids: CASSYGGELFF. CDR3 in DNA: TGTGCCAGCAGTTACGGCGGGGAGCTTTTTTTT.

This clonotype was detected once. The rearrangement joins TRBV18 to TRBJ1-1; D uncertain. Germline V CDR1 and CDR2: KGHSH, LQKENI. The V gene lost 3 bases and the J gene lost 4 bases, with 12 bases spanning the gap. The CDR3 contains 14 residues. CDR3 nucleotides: TGTGCCAGCTCACCGTTAGCCGGCTCCACTGAAGCTTTCTTT. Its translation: CASSPLAGSTEAFF.

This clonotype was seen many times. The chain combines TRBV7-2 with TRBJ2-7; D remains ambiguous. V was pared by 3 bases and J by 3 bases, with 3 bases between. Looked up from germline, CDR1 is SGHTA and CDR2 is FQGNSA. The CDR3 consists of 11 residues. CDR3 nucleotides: TGTGCCAGCAGCTTCAACTACGAGCAGTACTTC. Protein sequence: CASSFNYEQYF. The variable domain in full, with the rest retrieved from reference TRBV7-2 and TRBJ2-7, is GAGVSQSPSNKVTEKGKDVELRCDPISGHTALYWYRQSLGQGLEFLIYFQGNSAPDKSGLPSDRFSAERTGGSVSTLTIQRTQQEDSAVYLCASSFNYEQYFGPGTRLTVT.

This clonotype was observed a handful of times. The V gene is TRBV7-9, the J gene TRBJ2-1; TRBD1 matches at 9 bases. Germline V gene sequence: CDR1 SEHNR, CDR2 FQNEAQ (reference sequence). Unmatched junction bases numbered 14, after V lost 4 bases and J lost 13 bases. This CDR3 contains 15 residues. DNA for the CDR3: TGTGCCAGCAGCTCTAATAGGGGGGGACAGGGAAACCAGTTCTTC. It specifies CASSSNRGGQGNQFF.